The next 22 T cell receptor beta chains were all read from a single sample in a study of blood T cell repertoires in COVID-19. Libraries were prepared by immunoSEQ multiplex PCR; TCRdb keeps only in-frame clonotypes and omits some of them. In the table there are about 150,000 clones, 85% of which are singletons. Sequencing was carried out using peripheral blood. These receptors were collected from a woman between 55 and 75 years old with COVID-19, enrolled during active disease.

The rearrangement links TRBV9 to TRBJ1-4; tentative D call: TRBD1 (6 bases). The CDR3 has 14 amino acids. CDR1 and CDR2 from the germline V gene are SGDLS and YYNGEE. V lost 4 bases, J lost 8 bases, and 15 bases lay in between. CDR3 residues: CASSYRGGGEKLFF. The CDR3 region has the DNA TGTGCCAGCAGCTATAGGGGGGGAGGAGAAAAACTGTTTTTT.

The genes are TRBV2 and TRBJ1-3; 8 nucleotides line up with TRBD1. The germline V gene has CDR1 SNHLY and CDR2 FYNNEI. The trim removed 1 base at V and 3 bases at J, leaving 2 bases unmatched. The CDR3 has 15 residues. The CDR3 DNA reads as TGTGCCAGCAGTGAAGTCAGGGGGCTTGGAAACACCATATATTTT. This codes for CASSEVRGLGNTIYF.

V and J are TRBV6-1 and TRBJ1-1; TRBD1 aligns across 9 bases. Germline V gives CDR1 MNHNS, CDR2 SASEGT. There are 13 residues in the CDR3. V shed 5 bases, J shed 7 bases, and the junction held 5 bases outside the gene matches. The CDR3 is CASSSTGGIEAFF. The CDR3 DNA sequence: TGTGCCAGCAGTTCCACAGGGGGCATTGAAGCTTTCTTT.

The chain carries TRBV2 and TRBJ1-3; 7 nucleotides agree with TRBD1. Trimming cost V 3 bases and J 0 bases; bases outside gene matches: 8. This CDR3 spans 17 amino acids. From germline, CDR1 is SNHLY and CDR2 FYNNEI. The CDR3 sequence: CASSERTGFSSGNTIYF. CDR3 nucleotide sequence: TGTGCCAGCAGTGAGAGGACAGGCTTTAGCTCTGGAAACACCATATATTTT.

The chain employs TRBV27 and TRBJ2-3; D gene uncertain. CDR1 and CDR2 from the germline V gene are MNHEY and SMNVEV (reference sequence). The V end lost 3 bases, the J end lost 5 bases, and 12 bases lay between the germline ends. The CDR3 loop spans 14 amino acids. CDR3 region: CASSFATDGDTQYF. The CDR3 DNA reads TGTGCCAGCAGTTTCGCGACTGACGGAGATACGCAGTATTTT.

The V and J genes are TRBV29-1 and TRBJ1-2; no definite D call. Between the trimmed V and J ends, which lost 2 bases and 2 bases, there was a span of 15 bases. Germline CDR1 is SQVTM and CDR2 is ANQGSEA. This CDR3 contains 15 residues. The CDR3 region is CSVEKPRSVNYGYTF. The CDR3, as DNA: TGCAGCGTTGAAAAGCCTCGTTCCGTAAACTATGGCTACACCTTC.

The chain has TRBV19 and TRBJ1-5, with 7 bases that match TRBD1. The V gene end was trimmed by 5 bases and the J gene end by 1 base; junction bases not matched to a gene: 5. The CDR3 spans 15 residues. Germline V gives CDR1 LNHDA, CDR2 SQIVND (reference sequence). The CDR3, as DNA: TGTGCCAGTAGTGGACAGGAGGGAAGCAATCAGCCCCAGCATTTT. Protein sequence: CASSGQEGSNQPQHF.

This clone turned up a few times. The chain carries TRBV7-2 and TRBJ2-5; 7 nucleotides agree with TRBD1. This CDR3 contains 16 residues. Germline V gene data show CDR1 as SGHTA and CDR2 as FQGNSA. V lost 1 base and J lost 3; bases outside the gene matches: 8. The CDR3 coding sequence is TGTGCCAGCAGCTTAGGTCTCCGGGACAGCGAAGAGACCCAGTACTTC. Protein sequence: CASSLGLRDSEETQYF.

The gene calls are TRBV18 and TRBJ1-1, with D perhaps TRBD1 (5 bases). The CDR3 length is 13 residues. CDR1 and CDR2 from the germline V gene are KGHSH and LQKENI. The ends were cut back, 2 bases at V and 2 bases at J, with 6 bases in the middle. The DNA of the CDR3 is TGTGCCAGCTCACCAGGGGCCAACACTGAAGCTTTCTTT. Translation gives CASSPGANTEAFF.

This sequence joins TRBV27 and TRBJ2-1; D is unclear. Per germline, CDR1 MNHEY and CDR2 SMNVEV (reference sequence). The germline V and J ends were trimmed by 6 bases and 7 bases, with 19 bases remaining between them. The CDR3 sequence is 15 residues long. In DNA form, the CDR3 reads TGTGCCAGCAGCCAATCGAGACCCTCTAGGAATGAGCAGTTCTTC. Its protein is CASSQSRPSRNEQFF.

This clone was found once. The chain has TRBV6-5 and TRBJ2-7, with 9 bases lining up with TRBD1. J gave up 1 base and V 3 bases, and 4 bases lay outside the gene matches. CDR1 MNHEY and CDR2 SVGAGI come from the germline V gene. The length of the CDR3 is 15 residues. This CDR3 reads CASSYTGGRSYEQYF. The CDR3 region has the DNA TGTGCCAGCAGTTATACAGGGGGCAGGTCCTACGAGCAGTACTTC.

The V gene is TRBV3-1 (or the pseudogene TRBV3-2), the J gene TRBJ1-2, with 10 bases that match TRBD1. V was clipped by 3 bases and J by 4 bases; unmatched bases: 8. This CDR3 has 16 residues. The germline V gene has CDR1 LGHDT and CDR2 YNNKEL (reference sequence). CDR3 amino acids: CASSQETGTGVYGYTF. In nucleotides, the CDR3 is TGTGCCAGCAGCCAGGAAACCGGGACAGGGGTCTATGGCTACACCTTC.

This chain links TRBV6-5 with TRBJ1-1; possibly TRBD1 for D (6 bases). CDR1 is MNHEY and CDR2 is SVGAGI in the germline V gene. The CDR3 has 13 residues. V shed 10 bases and J shed 1 base, with 13 bases lying between them. CDR3 DNA: TGTGCCACGGGAGGGACACCGAACACTGAAGCTTTCTTT. Its translation is CATGGTPNTEAFF.

The rearrangement uses TRBV5-1 and TRBJ1-4; D possibly corresponds to TRBD1 (6 bases). The V end lost 1 base, the J end lost 5 bases, and 9 bases lay between the germline ends. Looked up from germline, CDR1 is SGHRS and CDR2 is YFSETQ. The CDR3 is 14 amino acids. This CDR3 is CASSLTGLNEKLFF. The CDR3 nucleotides are TGCGCCAGCAGCTTGACAGGGTTAAATGAAAAACTGTTTTTT.

The V call is TRBV19, the J call TRBJ1-3; unclear D gene. The CDR3 loop spans 16 amino acids. Between the trimmed V and J ends, which lost 2 bases and 0 bases, there was a span of 11 bases. Germline loops: CDR1 LNHDA, CDR2 SQIVND (reference sequence). CDR3 coding DNA: TGTGCCAGTAGTATACAAAGCCTTATCTCTGGAAACACCATATATTTT. The encoded protein is CASSIQSLISGNTIYF.

The table lists this clone with a count of one. CDR3 amino acids: CASSPRLAGVDVAETQYF. The CDR3 DNA sequence: TGTGCCAGCAGCCCCAGACTAGCGGGAGTGGACGTAGCAGAGACCCAGTACTTC. The chain combines TRBV7-9 with TRBJ2-5; 12 bases match TRBD2. Per germline, CDR1 SEHNR and CDR2 FQNEAQ (reference sequence). The trim removed 5 bases at V and 4 bases at J, leaving 14 bases unmatched. The CDR3 contains 18 residues.

The rearrangement uses TRBV19 and TRBJ2-3; 12 bases line up with TRBD1. Germline V gene lookup returns CDR1 LNHDA and CDR2 SQIVND (reference sequence). The CDR3 contains 15 residues. V trimming: 6 bases; J trimming: 5 bases; junction bases outside the gene matches: 6. The CDR3 protein is CASSLGQGAVDTQYF. For the CDR3, the DNA is TGTGCCAGTAGCCTGGGACAGGGGGCGGTAGATACGCAGTATTTT.

The chain links TRBV5-6 to TRBJ2-3, with 7 bases lining up with TRBD1. Germline V CDR1 and CDR2: SGHDT, YYEEEE. Trimming removed 2 bases from V and 6 bases from J; junction bases left unmatched: 6. The CDR3 has 14 residues. In DNA form, the CDR3 reads TGTGCCAGCAGCTTTAGGACAGGTTTGGATACGCAGTATTTT. Translated, it gives CASSFRTGLDTQYF.

The chain uses TRBV6-5 and TRBJ2-5; TRBD1 matches at 10 bases. Germline V lookup: CDR1 MNHEY, CDR2 SVGAGI. The CDR3 is made up of 15 amino acids. After removal of 4 bases from V and 5 bases from J, the junction contained 7 bases not matched to a gene. The CDR3 DNA reads TGTGCCAGCAGTTCAGACAGGGGGCGCGTGGAGACCCAGTACTTC. This sequence encodes CASSSDRGRVETQYF.

This chain connects TRBV2 to TRBJ1-2, with a weak D call TRBD1 (6 bases). The CDR3 length is 15 residues. Germline-derived CDR1 and CDR2 are SNHLY and FYNNEI. The V end lost 6 bases, the J end lost 2 bases, and 16 bases lay between the germline ends. In DNA, the CDR3 is TGTGCCAGCAGCCCCCTGGGGGCCAGAAACTATGGCTACACCTTC. This sequence encodes CASSPLGARNYGYTF.

The CDR3 DNA is TGTGCCAGTTCAAGGGGGAACTATGGCTACACCTTC. It yields the protein CASSRGNYGYTF. This chain connects TRBV19 to TRBJ1-2, with D perhaps TRBD1 (6 bases). The CDR3 consists of 12 residues. Trimming cost V 8 bases and J 2 bases, with 9 bases left between them. Germline V gene lookup returns CDR1 LNHDA and CDR2 SQIVND (reference sequence). Combining the CDR3 with reference TRBV19 and TRBJ1-2 gives the whole variable domain DGGITQSPKYLFRKEGQNVTLSCEQNLNHDAMYWYRQDPGQGLRLIYYSQIVNDFQKGDIAEGYSVSREKKESFPLTVTSAQKNPTAFYLCASSRGNYGYTFGSGTRLTVV.

V gene TRBV24-1 combines with J gene TRBJ2-1, with 10 bases aligning to TRBD2. The CDR3 loop spans 13 amino acids. Germline V CDR1 and CDR2: KGHDR, SFDVKD. J was trimmed by 5 bases and V by 9 bases; bases with no gene match: 3. The CDR3 DNA sequence: TGTGCCACCGGGACTAGCGTGAACAATGAGCAGTTCTTC. Translating it yields CATGTSVNNEQFF.